The 23 T cell receptor beta chains listed next were all sequenced from one sample in a study of response to subunit inactivated influenza vaccine. TCRdb re-called the RT-PCR reads with MiXCR, one entry per CDR3 protein. Of roughly 500,000 distinct CDR3 sequences in the sample, approximately 15% were seen once. The specimen was CD4+ T cells sorted from PBMCs, collected 23 to 25 months after vaccination. All receptors come from a man between 50 and 69 years old who received an inactivated influenza vaccine.

This clonotype was counted ten times or more. The V gene is TRBV5-1, the J gene TRBJ2-5; 7 bases map to TRBD2. This CDR3 spans 14 amino acids. CDR1 is SGHRS and CDR2 is YFSETQ in the germline V gene. The junction had 7 bases not matched to a gene; V was cut back by 3 bases and J by 5 bases. In nucleotides, the CDR3 is TGCGCCAGCAGCTCGGCGGGCGGGAGTGAGACCCAGTACTTC. Translation: CASSSAGGSETQYF.

This clonotype was recorded a few times. The chain carries TRBV30 and TRBJ2-3; D remains unclear. The CDR3 totals 11 residues. Germline loops: CDR1 GTSNPN, CDR2 SVGIG (reference sequence). Trimming left V 2 bases short and J 6 bases short, with 6 bases between. CDR3 coding DNA: TGTGCCTGGAGTTTGCTGGATACGCAGTATTTT. Its protein is CAWSLLDTQYF.

This clonotype was detected a few times. The rearrangement links TRBV10-3 to TRBJ1-5, with D possibly TRBD1 on 5 matching bases. V was trimmed by 0 bases and J by 3 bases, leaving 9 bases between them. Germline lookup yields CDR1 ENHRY and CDR2 SYGVKD. The CDR3 extends over 15 amino acids. The DNA of the CDR3 is TGTGCCATCAGTGAGTCAGAGGGGCTCAATCAGCCCCAGCATTTT. This sequence encodes CAISESEGLNQPQHF.

The chain has TRBV20-1 and TRBJ1-1, with D unclear. This CDR3 comprises 11 residues. Trimming removed 3 bases at V and 5 bases at J, with 7 bases between. Germline V gene sequence: CDR1 DFQATT, CDR2 SNEGSKA (reference sequence). CDR3 bases: TGCAGTGCTAGGTCCTTTACTGAAGCTTTCTTT. Amino acid sequence: CSARSFTEAFF.

J is TRBJ1-4 and V is TRBV20-1; maybe TRBD1 (5 bases). Germline V lookup: CDR1 DFQATT, CDR2 SNEGSKA (reference sequence). The V end lost 0 bases, the J end lost 5 bases, and 7 bases lay between the germline ends. The CDR3 spans 13 residues. This chain's CDR3 is CSARERGNEKLFF. The CDR3 DNA reads as TGCAGTGCTAGAGAACGGGGGAATGAAAAACTGTTTTTT.

The chain links TRBV20-1 to TRBJ2-5, with D perhaps being TRBD1 or TRBD2 (5 bases each). This CDR3 is 14 amino acids long. The germline CDR1 and CDR2 sequences are DFQATT and SNEGSKA (reference sequence). V lost 1 base and J lost 2, with 11 bases in between. This CDR3 reads CSARAGRFQETQYF. The DNA of the CDR3 is TGCAGTGCTAGAGCGGGGCGGTTTCAAGAGACCCAGTACTTC.

This clonotype was counted ten times or more. CDR3 nucleotide sequence: TGTGCCAGCAGCCAAAATGCGAGGGCGGAGTGGGAGACCCAGTACTTC. It translates to CASSQNARAEWETQYF. The rearrangement joins TRBV4-2 to TRBJ2-5; a possible D gene is TRBD2 (5 bases). The length of the CDR3 is 16 residues. The V end lost 2 bases, the J end lost 5 bases, and 18 bases lay between the germline ends. CDR1 is LGHNA and CDR2 is YNFKEQ in the germline V gene.

The J gene is TRBJ2-1, the V gene TRBV11-2; TRBD2 matches at 7 bases. The length of the CDR3 is 13 residues. With V trimmed by 3 bases and J by 9 bases, 5 bases remained unmatched. Germline loops: CDR1 SGHAT, CDR2 FQNNGV. The CDR3 DNA reads as TGTGCCAGCAGCTTTCGGCGGGAGAGTGAGCAGTTCTTC. This codes for CASSFRRESEQFF.

V and J are TRBV3-1 and TRBJ2-1; D is perhaps TRBD2 (5 bases). The germline CDR1 and CDR2 sequences are LGHDT and YNNKEL (reference sequence). The CDR3 runs to 15 residues. The V and J ends lost 4 bases and 8 bases respectively, with 18 bases between them. CDR3 coding DNA: TGTGCCAGCAGCCCTCGACTCGACGGGGTCGATGAGCAGTTCTTC. Translation gives CASSPRLDGVDEQFF.

This sequence joins TRBV20-1 and TRBJ2-2; D is uncertain. The CDR3 consists of 13 residues. With 8 bases removed from V and 1 base from J, the gap between germline ends came to 11 bases. Germline values: CDR1 DFQATT, CDR2 SNEGSKA (reference sequence). The CDR3 sequence: CSSKHGNTGELFF. CDR3 coding DNA: TGCAGTTCCAAACATGGGAACACCGGGGAGCTGTTTTTT.

The chain is built from TRBV3-1 and TRBJ2-2; D not certain. Looked up from germline, CDR1 is LGHDT and CDR2 is YNNKEL (reference sequence). The CDR3 covers 16 residues. With 1 base removed from V and 4 bases from J, the gap between germline ends came to 13 bases. The CDR3 sequence: CASSQVVGPGTGELFF. The CDR3 DNA reads TGTGCCAGCAGCCAAGTTGTTGGGCCTGGCACCGGGGAGCTGTTTTTT.

In its sample, this clonotype was seen a few times. This sequence joins TRBV25-1 and TRBJ2-7; the match to TRBD2 covers 13 bases. Germline V CDR1 and CDR2: MGHDK, SYGVNS. V shed 3 bases and J 3 bases; nucleotides not matched to a gene: 2. The CDR3 contains 15 residues. The CDR3 sequence: CASSDRTSGSYEQYF. DNA of the CDR3: TGTGCCAGCAGTGACCGGACTAGCGGGAGCTACGAGCAGTACTTC.

The genes are TRBV12-3 or TRBV12-4 and TRBJ2-2; 7 bases map to TRBD2. The CDR3 sequence is 18 residues long. V lost 4 bases, J lost 6 bases, and 17 bases stayed unmatched. The CDR3, as DNA: TGTGCCAGCAGTTCCGGCGGGGGAGCGACCTTGATAGCCGGGGAGCTGTTTTTT. Translation: CASSSGGGATLIAGELFF.

In this sample, this clonotype turned up many times. The chain combines TRBV5-1 with TRBJ1-3; D is possibly TRBD1 (6 bases). This CDR3 contains 14 residues. Germline CDR1 and CDR2: SGHRS and YFSETQ. Trimming removed 3 bases at V and 0 bases at J, with 7 bases between. CDR3 DNA: TGCGCCAGCAGCTCACAGGGCTCTGGAAACACCATATATTTT. This encodes CASSSQGSGNTIYF.

This clonotype was counted between two and nine times. The chain carries TRBV5-6 and TRBJ2-7; either TRBD1 or TRBD2 may fit D (5 bases each). The CDR3 consists of 14 residues. The V gene's germline CDR1 is SGHDT and CDR2 YYEEEE. With 7 bases removed from V and 3 bases from J, the gap between germline ends came to 17 bases. CDR3 sequence reads: CASYWGSENYEQYF. CDR3 nucleotide sequence: TGTGCCAGCTATTGGGGGTCTGAAAACTACGAGCAGTACTTC.

In its sample, this clonotype was seen many times. This rearrangement joins TRBV6-5 to TRBJ1-3; D not certain. Trimming removed 2 bases at V and 2 bases at J, with 10 bases between. The CDR3 is 15 residues long. CDR1 is MNHEY and CDR2 is SVGAGI in the germline V gene. The CDR3 spells CASSYAPGTGNTIYF. CDR3 DNA sequence: TGTGCCAGCAGTTACGCTCCAGGCACTGGAAACACCATATATTTT.

This clonotype was recorded many times. The V call is TRBV20-1, the J call TRBJ1-5; no definite D call. The V end lost 6 bases, the J end lost 2 bases, and 14 bases lay between the germline ends. This CDR3 is built from 14 residues. The germline CDR1 and CDR2 sequences are DFQATT and SNEGSKA (reference sequence). The CDR3 nucleotides read TGCAGTGCACAGAACTCCGGTGGCAATCAGCCCCAGCATTTT. The encoded protein is CSAQNSGGNQPQHF.

This clonotype has at least ten counts. The chain couples TRBV20-1 to TRBJ2-5; 8 bases line up with TRBD2. V lost 1 base and J lost 4; bases outside the gene matches: 8. The CDR3 is made up of 15 amino acids. Germline V gene data show CDR1 as DFQATT and CDR2 as SNEGSKA (reference sequence). The CDR3 sequence: CSARVSLAAGETQYF. The DNA for the CDR3 is TGCAGTGCTAGAGTTTCACTAGCGGCGGGAGAGACCCAGTACTTC.

This chain uses TRBV6-1 with TRBJ1-1; a possible D gene is TRBD1 (5 bases). The ends were cut back, 5 bases at V and 2 bases at J, with 15 bases in the middle. This CDR3 contains 15 residues. Germline values: CDR1 MNHNS, CDR2 SASEGT. The CDR3 bases are TGTGCCAGCAGTCCCTCCGGGGCTCGAAACACTGAAGCTTTCTTT. It specifies CASSPSGARNTEAFF.

This clonotype was seen more than once but under ten times. The chain is built from TRBV7-2 and TRBJ1-6; no definite D call. The CDR3 has 15 amino acids. The germline CDR1 and CDR2 sequences are SGHTA and FQGNSA. With 3 bases removed from V and 4 bases from J, the gap between germline ends came to 10 bases. The CDR3, as DNA: TGTGCCAGCAGCTTTTCCGGGGATTATAATTCACCCCTCCACTTT. It specifies CASSFSGDYNSPLHF.

This clonotype was picked up a small number of times. V is TRBV27 and J is TRBJ2-7, with D possibly TRBD2 on 5 matching bases. The germline V and J ends were trimmed by 0 bases and 2 bases, with 8 bases remaining between them. The CDR3 loop spans 14 amino acids. Germline CDR1 and CDR2: MNHEY and SMNVEV (reference sequence). CDR3 loop: CASSLSSGAYEQYF. The CDR3 bases are TGTGCCAGCAGTTTATCGAGCGGAGCCTACGAGCAGTACTTC.

The J gene is TRBJ2-3, the V gene TRBV4-1, with a possible D match to TRBD2 (7 bases). Germline assignment: CDR1 MGHRA and CDR2 YSYEKL. The CDR3 length is 17 residues. Trimming shortened V by 0 bases and J by 6 bases, and 19 bases separated the two germline ends. The CDR3, as DNA: TGCGCCAGCAGCCAAGATCCTCCGCGGGGGCTTGGGGATACGCAGTATTTT. It translates to CASSQDPPRGLGDTQYF.

The chain has TRBV3-1 and TRBJ2-3; D could derive from TRBD1 or TRBD2 (5 bases each). The CDR3 runs to 16 residues. CDR1 is LGHDT and CDR2 is YNNKEL in the germline V gene (reference sequence). Trimming cost V 0 bases and J 2 bases, with 12 bases left between them. CDR3 loop: CASSQDWDGDTDTQYF. For the CDR3, the DNA is TGTGCCAGCAGCCAAGATTGGGACGGAGACACAGATACGCAGTATTTT.